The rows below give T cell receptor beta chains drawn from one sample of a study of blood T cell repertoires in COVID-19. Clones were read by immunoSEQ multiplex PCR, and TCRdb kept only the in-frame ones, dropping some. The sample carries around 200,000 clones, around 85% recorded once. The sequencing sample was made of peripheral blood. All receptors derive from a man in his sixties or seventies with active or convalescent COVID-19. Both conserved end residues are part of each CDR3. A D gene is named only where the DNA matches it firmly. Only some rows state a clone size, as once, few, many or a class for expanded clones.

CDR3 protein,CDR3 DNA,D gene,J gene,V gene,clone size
CASRYMRQGNYGYTF,TGTGCCAGCAGGTACATGAGACAGGGGAACTATGGCTACACCTTC,TRBD1,TRBJ1-2,TRBV6-5,once
CSAQALDEQFF,TGCAGTGCTCAGGCGTTGGATGAGCAGTTCTTC,.,TRBJ2-1,TRBV20-1,.
CASSPTGGRSYNVGYTF,TGTGCCAGCAGTCCCACGGGGGGGCGCTCCTATAATGTCGGCTACACCTTC,.,TRBJ1-2,TRBV28,.
CASRPQRSGRSAGELFF,TGTGCCAGCAGACCTCAGAGGAGCGGGAGATCGGCCGGGGAGCTGTTTTTT,TRBD2,TRBJ2-2,TRBV11-2,.
CASSLEQEETQYF,TGTGCCAGCAGCTTAGAGCAGGAAGAGACCCAGTACTTC,.,TRBJ2-5,TRBV7-2,once
CASSDGSPAYNEQFF,TGTGCCAGCAGTGATGGCAGTCCTGCCTACAATGAGCAGTTCTTC,.,TRBJ2-1,TRBV2,.
CASSQKASGRARGQFF,TGTGCCAGCAGCCAGAAAGCTAGCGGGAGGGCCCGGGGGCAGTTCTTC,TRBD2,TRBJ2-1,TRBV7-3,.
CASHGTGLPQGLHF,TGTGCCAGCCACGGGACAGGGTTGCCCCAGGGGCTCCACTTT,TRBD1,TRBJ1-6,TRBV6-5,.
CASSYRGNTEAFF,TGTGCCAGCAGTTACCGGGGGAACACTGAAGCTTTCTTT,.,TRBJ1-1,TRBV6-2/TRBV6-3,.
CASSWTGEGYGYTF,TGTGCCAGCAGCTGGACAGGGGAAGGCTATGGCTACACCTTC,TRBD1,TRBJ1-2,TRBV7-2,few
CATSDSAGTSGDTQYF,TGTGCCACCAGTGATTCAGCCGGGACTAGCGGGGATACGCAGTATTTT,TRBD2,TRBJ2-3,TRBV24-1,.
CASSYQGIRYEQYF,TGTGCCAGCAGCTACCAGGGGATCCGATACGAGCAGTACTTC,.,TRBJ2-7,TRBV7-8,.
CASSGRDRGKDTQYF,TGCGCCAGCAGTGGCCGGGACAGGGGAAAAGATACGCAGTATTTT,TRBD1,TRBJ2-3,TRBV10-2,.
CASSRGTTAYEQYF,TGTGCCAGCAGCCGGGGGACTACCGCCTACGAGCAGTACTTC,TRBD2,TRBJ2-7,TRBV3-1/TRBV3-2,.
CANPSREVVFGNQPQHF,TGCGCCAACCCGTCCAGGGAGGTTGTGTTTGGCAATCAGCCCCAGCATTTT,.,TRBJ1-5,TRBV10-1,few
CASSLTGSSYNEQFF,TGTGCTAGCAGCTTGACCGGGAGCTCCTACAATGAGCAGTTCTTC,.,TRBJ2-1,TRBV7-7,.
CASRDRGAPMDGYTF,TGTGCCAGCCGGGACAGGGGTGCCCCTATGGATGGCTACACCTTC,TRBD1,TRBJ1-2,TRBV2,.
CASSRWGVNTEAFF,TGCGCCAGCAGCCGGTGGGGAGTGAACACTGAAGCTTTCTTT,.,TRBJ1-1,TRBV5-1,.
CASRGQGGTEAFF,TGTGCCAGCAGGGGACAGGGGGGAACTGAAGCTTTCTTT,TRBD1,TRBJ1-1,TRBV2,.
CASLDKNSNQPQHF,TGTGCCAGCCTGGACAAGAATAGCAATCAGCCCCAGCATTTT,.,TRBJ1-5,TRBV19,.
CASSYTGTGITEAFF,TGTGCCAGCAGCTACACCGGGACAGGCATCACTGAAGCTTTCTTT,TRBD1,TRBJ1-1,TRBV7-2,.
CATSDKATSTDTQYF,TGTGCCACCAGTGATAAAGCAACTAGCACAGATACGCAGTATTTT,.,TRBJ2-3,TRBV24-1,few
CAWSASSNQPQHF,TGTGCCTGGAGTGCCAGTAGCAATCAGCCCCAGCATTTT,.,TRBJ1-5,TRBV30,.
CASNPIGGWENIQYF,TGTGCCAGTAACCCCATCGGCGGTTGGGAGAACATTCAGTACTTC,.,TRBJ2-4,TRBV19,.
CASSQGRGQRNSPLHF,TGTGCCAGCAGCCAGGGGCGGGGACAGAGAAATTCACCCCTCCACTTT,TRBD1,TRBJ1-6,TRBV7-8,.
CASSRDSGGGKLFF,TGCGCCAGCAGTCGAGATTCAGGGGGCGGGAAACTGTTTTTT,TRBD1,TRBJ1-4,TRBV10-1,.
CASSGPVTEPYGYTF,TGTGCCAGCAGTGGGCCGGTGACGGAACCCTATGGCTACACCTTC,.,TRBJ1-2,TRBV6-6,.
CATSRDREYNEKLFF,TGTGCCACCAGCAGAGATCGGGAATATAATGAAAAACTGTTTTTT,.,TRBJ1-4,TRBV15,.
CASSLAPGLVETQYF,TGTGCCAGCAGCTTAGCGCCTGGGCTCGTCGAGACCCAGTACTTC,.,TRBJ2-5,TRBV7-8,once
CASSRGLAGGDEQFF,TGTGCCAGCAGTCGGGGACTAGCGGGGGGAGATGAGCAGTTCTTC,TRBD2,TRBJ2-1,TRBV6-2/TRBV6-3,.
CASTQGRNTEAFF,TGTGCCAGTACCCAGGGGAGGAACACTGAAGCTTTCTTT,.,TRBJ1-1,TRBV6-5,.
CATRGEHLSNQPQHF,TGTGCCACCCGGGGGGAGCACCTTAGCAATCAGCCCCAGCATTTT,.,TRBJ1-5,TRBV19,.
CASSIGGATNEKLFF,TGTGCCAGCAGCATCGGAGGAGCAACTAATGAAAAACTGTTTTTT,.,TRBJ1-4,TRBV5-4,once
CASSPDSGELFF,TGTGCCAGCAGCCCGGACTCCGGGGAGCTGTTTTTT,.,TRBJ2-2,TRBV5-8,.
CASSYSNRGWEKLFF,TGTGCCAGCAGTTACTCGAACAGGGGGTGGGAAAAACTGTTTTTT,TRBD1,TRBJ1-4,TRBV6-5,.
CASSPWDSLAKNIQYF,TGCGCCAGCAGCCCTTGGGACAGTCTAGCCAAAAACATTCAGTACTTC,TRBD1,TRBJ2-4,TRBV5-1,.
CASKTGIGNTIYF,TGTGCCAGTAAAACAGGGATTGGAAACACCATATATTTT,.,TRBJ1-3,TRBV19,.
CASKKQMNTEAFF,TGTGCCAGTAAGAAACAGATGAACACTGAAGCTTTCTTT,.,TRBJ1-1,TRBV19,.
CASSQTQREYTDTQYF,TGTGCCAGCAGCCAAACACAGCGGGAGTATACAGATACGCAGTATTTT,TRBD2,TRBJ2-3,TRBV7-2,once
CASSHGTGLSNQPQHF,TGTGCCAGCAGCCACGGGACAGGGCTTAGCAATCAGCCCCAGCATTTT,TRBD1,TRBJ1-5,TRBV3-1/TRBV3-2,.
CASSYQGGRDTQYF,TGTGCCAGCAGTTACCAGGGGGGCAGAGATACGCAGTATTTT,.,TRBJ2-3,TRBV6-5,.
CASSSRPGLEAFF,TGTGCCAGCAGTTCTCGTCCGGGACTCGAAGCTTTCTTT,.,TRBJ1-1,TRBV6-2/TRBV6-3,.
CASSPRKSGNTEAFF,TGTGCCAGCAGCCCCCGGAAGTCGGGGAACACTGAAGCTTTCTTT,.,TRBJ1-1,TRBV3-1/TRBV3-2,.
CSVQGAAGQPQHF,TGCAGCGTCCAGGGGGCGGCGGGTCAGCCCCAGCATTTT,TRBD1,TRBJ1-5,TRBV29-1,.
CASNPGRGRQTQYF,TGTGCCAGTAACCCAGGGAGGGGTCGGCAGACCCAGTACTTC,TRBD2,TRBJ2-5,TRBV19,.
CASSQRLAVGTDTQYF,TGCGCCAGCAGCCAACGACTAGCGGTTGGGACAGATACGCAGTATTTT,TRBD2,TRBJ2-3,TRBV4-3,.
CASSSNRGMVRGYTF,TGTGCCAGCAGTTCTAACAGGGGCATGGTGCGCGGCTACACCTTC,TRBD1,TRBJ1-2,TRBV6-2/TRBV6-3,.
CASSSQGAKNIQYF,TGTGCCAGCAGCTCACAGGGGGCCAAAAACATTCAGTACTTC,TRBD1,TRBJ2-4,TRBV7-2,.
CATSSGSGELFF,TGTGCCACCAGTTCTGGCTCCGGGGAGCTGTTTTTT,.,TRBJ2-2,TRBV24-1,.
CASSQLSGSYNEQFF,TGCGCCAGCAGCCAACTTAGCGGGAGTTACAATGAGCAGTTCTTC,TRBD2,TRBJ2-1,TRBV4-3,.
CASSLGDKYTEAFF,TGCGCCAGCAGCTTGGGGGACAAGTACACTGAAGCTTTCTTT,.,TRBJ1-1,TRBV5-1,.